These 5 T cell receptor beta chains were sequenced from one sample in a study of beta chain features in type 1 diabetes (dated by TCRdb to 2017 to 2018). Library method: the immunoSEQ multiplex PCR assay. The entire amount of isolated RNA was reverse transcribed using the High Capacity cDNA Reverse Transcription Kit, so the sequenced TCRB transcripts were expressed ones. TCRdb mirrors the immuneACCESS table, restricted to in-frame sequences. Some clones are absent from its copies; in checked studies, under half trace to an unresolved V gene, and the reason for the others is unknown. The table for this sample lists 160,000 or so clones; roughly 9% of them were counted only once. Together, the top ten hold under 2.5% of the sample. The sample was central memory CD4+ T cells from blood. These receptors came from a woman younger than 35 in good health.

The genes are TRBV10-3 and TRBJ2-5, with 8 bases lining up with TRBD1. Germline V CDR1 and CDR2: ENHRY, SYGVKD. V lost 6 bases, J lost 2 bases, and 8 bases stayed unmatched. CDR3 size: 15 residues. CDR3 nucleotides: TGTGCCATCAGCGACAGGGGAAGAGGTCAAGAGACCCAGTACTTC. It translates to CAISDRGRGQETQYF.

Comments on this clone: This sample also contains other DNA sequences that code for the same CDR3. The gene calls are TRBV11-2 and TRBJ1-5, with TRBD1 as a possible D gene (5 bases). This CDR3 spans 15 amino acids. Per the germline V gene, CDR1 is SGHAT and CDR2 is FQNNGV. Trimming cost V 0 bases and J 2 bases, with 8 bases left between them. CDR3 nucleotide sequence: TGTGCCAGCAGCTTAGACACAGGTGGCAATCAGCCCCAGCATTTT. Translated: CASSLDTGGNQPQHF. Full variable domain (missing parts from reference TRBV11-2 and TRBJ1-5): EAGVAQSPRYKIIEKRQSVAFWCNPISGHATLYWYQQILGQGPKLLIQFQNNGVVDDSQLPKDRFSAERLKGVDSTLKIQPAKLEDSAVYLCASSLDTGGNQPQHFGDGTRLSIL.

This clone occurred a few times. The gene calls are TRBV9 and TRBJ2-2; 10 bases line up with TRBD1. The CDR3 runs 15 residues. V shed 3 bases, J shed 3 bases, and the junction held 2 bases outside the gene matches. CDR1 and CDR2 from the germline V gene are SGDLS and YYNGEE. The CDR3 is CASSAGTGDTGELFF. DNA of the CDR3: TGTGCCAGCAGCGCCGGGACAGGGGACACCGGGGAGCTGTTTTTT.

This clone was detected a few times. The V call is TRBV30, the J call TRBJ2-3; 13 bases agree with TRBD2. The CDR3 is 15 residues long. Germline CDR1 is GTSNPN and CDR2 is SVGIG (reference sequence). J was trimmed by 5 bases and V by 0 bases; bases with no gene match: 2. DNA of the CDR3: TGTGCCTGGAGTGTAAGACTAGCGGGAGGAGATACGCAGTATTTT. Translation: CAWSVRLAGGDTQYF.

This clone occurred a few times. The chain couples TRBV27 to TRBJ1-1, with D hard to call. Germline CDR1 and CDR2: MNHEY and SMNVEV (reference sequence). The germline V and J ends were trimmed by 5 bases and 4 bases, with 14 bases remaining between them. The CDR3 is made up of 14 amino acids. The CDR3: CASSPRFPITEAFF. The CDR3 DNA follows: TGTGCCAGCAGTCCGCGTTTTCCGATCACTGAAGCTTTCTTT.